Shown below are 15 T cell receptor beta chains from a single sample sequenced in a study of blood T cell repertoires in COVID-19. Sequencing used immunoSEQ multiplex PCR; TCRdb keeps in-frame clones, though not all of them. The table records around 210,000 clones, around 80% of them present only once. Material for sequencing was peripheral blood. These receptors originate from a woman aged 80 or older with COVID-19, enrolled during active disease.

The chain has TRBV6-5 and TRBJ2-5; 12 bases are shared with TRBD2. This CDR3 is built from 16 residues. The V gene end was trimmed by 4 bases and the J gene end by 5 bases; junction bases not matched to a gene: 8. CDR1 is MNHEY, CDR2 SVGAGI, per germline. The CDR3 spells CASSSLAGGTKETQYF. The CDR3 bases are TGTGCCAGCAGTTCACTAGCGGGGGGAACCAAGGAGACCCAGTACTTC.

CDR3 sequence: CASSPRGWEDSYEQYF. The CDR3 DNA is TGTGCCAGCTCCCCTCGGGGGTGGGAGGACTCCTACGAGCAGTACTTC. This chain joins TRBV28 and TRBJ2-7; tentatively, D is TRBD2 (6 bases). Trimming took off 8 bases at V and 0 bases at J, with 20 bases between the two ends. The CDR3 loop spans 16 amino acids. The germline gives CDR1 MDHEN, CDR2 SYDVKM.

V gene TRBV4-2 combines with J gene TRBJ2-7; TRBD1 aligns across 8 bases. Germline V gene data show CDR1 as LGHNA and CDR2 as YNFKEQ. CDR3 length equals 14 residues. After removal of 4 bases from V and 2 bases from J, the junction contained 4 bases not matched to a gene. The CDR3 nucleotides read TGTGCCAGCAGCCCCGGGACAGGCACCTACGAGCAGTACTTC. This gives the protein CASSPGTGTYEQYF.

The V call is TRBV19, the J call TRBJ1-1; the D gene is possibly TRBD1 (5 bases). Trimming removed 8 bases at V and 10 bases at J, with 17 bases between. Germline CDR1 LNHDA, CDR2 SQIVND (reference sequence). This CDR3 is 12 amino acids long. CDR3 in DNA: TGTGCCAGTGGTCAGGACAAACGTCGAGCTTTCTTT. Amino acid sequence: CASGQDKRRAFF.

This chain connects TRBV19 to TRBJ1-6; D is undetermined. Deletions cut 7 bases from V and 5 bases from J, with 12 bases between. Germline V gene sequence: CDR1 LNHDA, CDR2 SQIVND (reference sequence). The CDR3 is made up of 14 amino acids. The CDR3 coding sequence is TGTGCCAGTACTGGCGGAACTAATAATTCACCCCTCCACTTT. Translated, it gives CASTGGTNNSPLHF.

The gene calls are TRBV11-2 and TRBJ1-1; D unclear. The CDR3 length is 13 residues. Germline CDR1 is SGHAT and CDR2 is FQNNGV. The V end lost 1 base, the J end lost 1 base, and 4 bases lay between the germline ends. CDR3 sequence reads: CASSLGGNTEAFF. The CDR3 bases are TGTGCCAGCAGCTTAGGAGGGAACACTGAAGCTTTCTTT.

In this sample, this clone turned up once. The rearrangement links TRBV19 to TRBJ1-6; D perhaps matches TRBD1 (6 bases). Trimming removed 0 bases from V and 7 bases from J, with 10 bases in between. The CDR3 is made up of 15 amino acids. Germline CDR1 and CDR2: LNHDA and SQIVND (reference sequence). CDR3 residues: CASSIDRQANSPLHF. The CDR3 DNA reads TGTGCCAGTAGTATAGATCGACAGGCGAATTCACCCCTCCACTTT.

The CDR3 is CASSPTANTEAFF. In DNA form, the CDR3 reads TGCGCCAGCAGCCCGACAGCGAACACTGAAGCTTTCTTT. The J gene is TRBJ1-1, the V gene TRBV5-1, with D tentatively TRBD1 (5 bases). Per germline, CDR1 SGHRS and CDR2 YFSETQ. CDR3 length equals 13 residues. V was trimmed by 4 bases and J by 1 base, leaving 8 bases between them.

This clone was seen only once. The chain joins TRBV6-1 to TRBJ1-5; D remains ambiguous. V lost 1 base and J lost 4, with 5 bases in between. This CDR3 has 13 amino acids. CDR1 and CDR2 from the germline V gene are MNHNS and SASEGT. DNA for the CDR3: TGTGCCAGCAGTGAAGGGCGGAATCAGCCCCAGCATTTT. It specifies CASSEGRNQPQHF.

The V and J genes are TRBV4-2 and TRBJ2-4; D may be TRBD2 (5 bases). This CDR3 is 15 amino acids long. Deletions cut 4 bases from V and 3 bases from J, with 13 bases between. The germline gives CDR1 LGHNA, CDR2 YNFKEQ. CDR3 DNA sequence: TGTGCCAGCAGCCGGAGCGGACCGCTCAAAAACATTCAGTACTTC. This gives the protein CASSRSGPLKNIQYF.

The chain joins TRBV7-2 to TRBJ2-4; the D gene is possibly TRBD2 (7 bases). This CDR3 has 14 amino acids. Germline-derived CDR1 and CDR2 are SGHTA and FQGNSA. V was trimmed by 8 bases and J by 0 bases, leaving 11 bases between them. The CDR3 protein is CASGGGLAKNIQYF. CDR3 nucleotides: TGTGCCAGCGGGGGGGGGCTAGCCAAAAACATTCAGTACTTC.

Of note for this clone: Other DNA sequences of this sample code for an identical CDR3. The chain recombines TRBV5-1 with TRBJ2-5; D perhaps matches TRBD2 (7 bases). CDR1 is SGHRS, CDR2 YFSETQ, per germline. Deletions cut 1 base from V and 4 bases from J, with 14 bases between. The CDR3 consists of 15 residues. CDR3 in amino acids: CASSLFGGRAETQYF. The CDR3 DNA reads TGCGCCAGCAGCTTGTTCGGGGGGCGGGCAGAGACCCAGTACTTC. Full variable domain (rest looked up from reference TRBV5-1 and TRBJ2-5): KAGVTQTPRYLIKTRGQQVTLSCSPISGHRSVSWYQQTPGQGLQFLFEYFSETQRNKGNFPGRFSGRQFSNSRSEMNVSTLELGDSALYLCASSLFGGRAETQYFGPGTRLLVL.

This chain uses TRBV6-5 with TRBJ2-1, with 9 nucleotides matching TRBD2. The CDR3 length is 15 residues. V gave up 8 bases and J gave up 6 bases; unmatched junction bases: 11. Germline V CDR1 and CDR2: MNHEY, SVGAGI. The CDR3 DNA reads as TGTGCCAGCTCCGATAGCGGGAGTTATCGCAATGAGCAGTTCTTC. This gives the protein CASSDSGSYRNEQFF.

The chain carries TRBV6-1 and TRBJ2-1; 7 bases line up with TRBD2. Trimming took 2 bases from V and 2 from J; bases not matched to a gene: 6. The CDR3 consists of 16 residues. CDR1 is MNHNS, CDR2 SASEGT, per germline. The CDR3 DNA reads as TGTGCCAGCAGTGAATCGCTAGCGGTAACCTACAATGAGCAGTTCTTC. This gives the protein CASSESLAVTYNEQFF.

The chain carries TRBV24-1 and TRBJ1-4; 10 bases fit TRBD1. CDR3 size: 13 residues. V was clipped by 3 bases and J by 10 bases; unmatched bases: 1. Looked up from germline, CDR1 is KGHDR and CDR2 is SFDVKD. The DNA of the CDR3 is TGTGCCACCAGTGATGGACAGGGGGGAAAACTGTTTTTT. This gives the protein CATSDGQGGKLFF.